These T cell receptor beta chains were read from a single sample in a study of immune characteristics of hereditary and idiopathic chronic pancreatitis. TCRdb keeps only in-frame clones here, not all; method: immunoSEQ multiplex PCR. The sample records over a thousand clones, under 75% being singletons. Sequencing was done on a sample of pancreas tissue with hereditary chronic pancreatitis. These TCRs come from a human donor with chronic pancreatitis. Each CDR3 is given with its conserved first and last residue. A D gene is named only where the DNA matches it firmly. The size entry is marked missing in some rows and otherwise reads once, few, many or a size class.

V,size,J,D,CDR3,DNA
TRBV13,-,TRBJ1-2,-,CASSLGKGGTIYGYTF,TGTGCCAGCAGCTTGGGTAAAGGGGGGACCATCTATGGCTACACCTTC
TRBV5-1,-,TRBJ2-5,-,CASSLWGSQETQYF,TGCGCCAGCAGCTTGTGGGGATCCCAAGAGACCCAGTACTTC
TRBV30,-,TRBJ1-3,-,CAWTHYAGSSGNTIYF,TGTGCCTGGACTCATTATGCAGGCAGCTCTGGAAACACCATATATTTT
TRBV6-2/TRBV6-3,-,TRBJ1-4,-,CASSPPATNEKLFF,TGTGCCAGCAGTCCGCCGGCTACTAATGAAAAACTGTTTTTT
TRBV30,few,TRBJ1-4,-,CAWSGPTNEKLFF,TGTGCCTGGAGCGGACCCACTAATGAAAAACTGTTTTTT
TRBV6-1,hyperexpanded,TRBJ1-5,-,CASSEIYRSLNQPQHF,TGTGCCAGCAGTGAAATCTACAGGAGCCTCAATCAGCCCCAGCATTTT
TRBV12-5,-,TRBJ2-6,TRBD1,CASGLRGTGVGANVLTF,TGTGCTAGTGGTTTGCGGGGGACAGGGGTTGGGGCCAACGTCCTGACTTTC
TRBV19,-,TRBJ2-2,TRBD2,CASRPTSGFTGELFF,TGTGCCAGTAGGCCGACTAGCGGATTCACCGGGGAGCTGTTTTTT
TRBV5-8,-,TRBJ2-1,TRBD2,CASSSLAPSYNEQFF,TGTGCCAGCAGCTCACTAGCGCCTTCCTACAATGAGCAGTTCTTC
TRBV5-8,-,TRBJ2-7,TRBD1,CASSWGQGMSYEQYF,TGTGCCAGCAGCTGGGGACAGGGGATGTCCTACGAGCAGTACTTC
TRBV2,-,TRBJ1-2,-,CASSLRPGYTF,TGTGCCAGCAGTCTACGTCCGGGCTACACCTTC
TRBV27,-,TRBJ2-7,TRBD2,CASSIPGTSGILEQYF,TGTGCCAGCAGTATTCCCGGGACTAGCGGGATCCTGGAGCAGTACTTC
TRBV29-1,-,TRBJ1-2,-,CSVNQGEGVYGYTF,TGCAGCGTGAACCAAGGGGAAGGTGTCTATGGCTACACCTTC
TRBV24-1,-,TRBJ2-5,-,CATRDSEETQYF,TGTGCCACCAGAGACAGTGAAGAGACCCAGTACTTC
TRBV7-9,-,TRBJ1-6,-,CASSLFLPNNSPLHF,TGTGCCAGCAGCTTATTTTTACCGAATAATTCACCCCTCCACTTT
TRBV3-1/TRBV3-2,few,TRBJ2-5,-,CASSPRLDLGTQYF,TGTGCCAGCAGCCCCCGACTCGACCTGGGGACCCAGTACTTC
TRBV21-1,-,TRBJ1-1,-,CASSNPGAGAFF,TGTGCCAGCAGCAACCCAGGGGCCGGCGCTTTCTTT
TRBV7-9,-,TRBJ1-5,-,CASSLTGNQPQHF,TGTGCCAGCAGCCTGACGGGCAATCAGCCCCAGCATTTT
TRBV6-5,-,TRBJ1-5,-,CASKGGNQPQHF,TGTGCCAGCAAGGGGGGCAATCAGCCCCAGCATTTT
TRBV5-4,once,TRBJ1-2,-,CASSFSRLGYTF,TGTGCCAGCAGCTTTTCCAGGTTAGGCTACACCTTC
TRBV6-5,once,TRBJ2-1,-,CASSYEDYRYNEQFF,TGTGCCAGCAGTTACGAGGACTACAGGTACAATGAGCAGTTCTTC
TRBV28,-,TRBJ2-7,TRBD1,CASSSSGGYEQYF,TGTGCCAGCAGTTCCTCAGGGGGCTACGAGCAGTACTTC
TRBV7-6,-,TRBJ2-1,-,CASSEGDHNEQFF,TGTGCCAGCAGCGAAGGGGACCACAATGAGCAGTTCTTC
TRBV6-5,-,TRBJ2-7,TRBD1,CASRGEGQDSYEQYF,TGTGCCAGCAGGGGAGAGGGACAGGACTCCTACGAGCAGTACTTC
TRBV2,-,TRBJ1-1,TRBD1,CATRGLKGQTMNTEAFF,TGTGCCACAAGGGGTCTTAAGGGACAGACCATGAACACTGAAGCTTTCTTT
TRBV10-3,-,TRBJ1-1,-,CAISPQGPTEAFF,TGTGCCATCAGCCCTCAGGGGCCCACTGAAGCTTTCTTT
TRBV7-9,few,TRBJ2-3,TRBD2,CASSLDWTRTDTQYF,TGTGCCAGCAGCTTAGATTGGACTAGGACGGATACGCAGTATTTT
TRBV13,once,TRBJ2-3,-,CASSLVDTQYF,TGTGCCAGCAGCTTAGTGGATACGCAGTATTTT
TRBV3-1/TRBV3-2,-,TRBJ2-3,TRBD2,CASSQGLGGGRSDTQYF,TGTGCCAGCAGCCAAGGCCTTGGGGGGGGGAGGAGCGATACGCAGTATTTT
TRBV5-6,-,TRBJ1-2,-,CASSSPASGYTF,TGTGCCAGCAGCTCGCCCGCGAGTGGCTACACCTTC
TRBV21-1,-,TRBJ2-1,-,CASSIGHHSDNEQFF,TGTGCCAGCAGCATAGGACACCATTCCGACAATGAGCAGTTCTTC
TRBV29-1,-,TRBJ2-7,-,CSGVTANSYEQYF,TGCAGCGGGGTTACGGCGAACTCCTACGAGCAGTACTTC
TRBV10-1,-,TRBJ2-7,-,CASSEGPGYEQYF,TGCGCCAGCAGTGAGGGCCCGGGCTACGAGCAGTACTTC
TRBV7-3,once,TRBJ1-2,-,CASSLGPGPSIYGYTF,TGTGCCAGCAGCTTAGGTCCAGGTCCCTCTATTTATGGCTACACCTTC
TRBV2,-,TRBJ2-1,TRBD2,CASSERRGEGNNEQFF,TGTGCCAGCAGTGAACGGCGGGGGGAAGGTAACAATGAGCAGTTCTTC
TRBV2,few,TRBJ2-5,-,CASSDGLGETQYF,TGTGCCAGCAGTGACGGGTTGGGAGAGACCCAGTACTTC
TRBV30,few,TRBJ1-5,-,CAWSGGAGNQPQHF,TGTGCCTGGAGTGGGGGGGCGGGGAATCAGCCCCAGCATTTT
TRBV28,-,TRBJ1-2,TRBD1,CASSFPPGQGTYGYTF,TGTGCCAGCAGTTTCCCCCCGGGACAGGGAACCTATGGCTACACCTTC
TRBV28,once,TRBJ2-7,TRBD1,CASSSYGTAYEQYF,TGTGCCAGCAGTTCATACGGGACAGCCTACGAGCAGTACTTC
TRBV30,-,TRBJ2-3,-,CAWSVGGRAGRDTQYF,TGTGCCTGGAGTGTAGGGGGGAGGGCCGGTCGGGATACGCAGTATTTT